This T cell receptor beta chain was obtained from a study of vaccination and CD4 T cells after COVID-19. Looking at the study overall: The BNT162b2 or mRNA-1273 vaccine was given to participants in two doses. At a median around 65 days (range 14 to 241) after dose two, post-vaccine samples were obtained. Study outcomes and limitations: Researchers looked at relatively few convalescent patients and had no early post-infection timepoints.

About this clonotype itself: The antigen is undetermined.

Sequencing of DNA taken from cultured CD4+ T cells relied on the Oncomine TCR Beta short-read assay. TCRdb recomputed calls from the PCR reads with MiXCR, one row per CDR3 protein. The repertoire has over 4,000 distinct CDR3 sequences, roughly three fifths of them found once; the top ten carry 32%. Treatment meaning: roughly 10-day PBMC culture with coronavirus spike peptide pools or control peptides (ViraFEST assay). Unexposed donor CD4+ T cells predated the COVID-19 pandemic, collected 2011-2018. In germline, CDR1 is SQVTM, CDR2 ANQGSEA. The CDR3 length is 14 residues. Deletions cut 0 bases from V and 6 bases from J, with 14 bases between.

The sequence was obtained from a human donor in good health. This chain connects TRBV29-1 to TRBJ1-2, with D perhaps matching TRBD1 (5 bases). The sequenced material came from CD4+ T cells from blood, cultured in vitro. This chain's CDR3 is CSVEDNYRPHGYTF. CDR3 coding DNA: TGCAGCGTTGAAGACAATTACAGGCCCCATGGCTACACCTTC.